This entry features one T cell receptor beta chain sequence. The CDR3 is 16 amino acids. Losses at the gene ends were 2 bases for V and 5 bases for J; bases not matched to a gene: 9. Germline V gene lookup returns CDR1 MNHEY and CDR2 SVGEGT. These data are taken from a study of blood T cell repertoires in COVID-19. Cohort placement rested on clinical history that participants reported themselves. The data were produced by immunoSEQ multiplex PCR, yet TCRdb's version contains in-frame clones alone and is incomplete. This sample has about 210,000 clones, with over 75% found just once. The sequencing sample was made of PBMCs or T cells enriched from blood (not recorded which). The V and J genes are TRBV6-2 or TRBV6-3 and TRBJ1-2; 9 bases fit TRBD1. The receptor's source is a middle-aged man who had recovered from COVID-19. CDR3 amino acids: CASSYGPPTGGYGYTF. In DNA, the CDR3 is TGTGCCAGCAGTTACGGGCCCCCGACAGGGGGTTATGGCTACACCTTC.